Listed below are T cell receptor beta chains from one sample, sequenced in a study of shared clonotypes between healthy human individuals. Profiled with immunoSEQ multiplex PCR; TCRdb holds only in-frame clones, not every one. The table lists under 600,000 clones, roughly 98% of them singletons, with 0.3% in the top ten. Sequences were obtained from naive CD8+ T cells sorted from blood. The receptors come from a man aged 30 to 39 in good health. Both conserved end residues are part of each CDR3. D genes are given only for firm matches. Size is stated for part of the rows, as once, few or many counts, or as a class when the clone is expanded.

cdr3_nt | cdr3_aa | clone_size | d_call | cdr3_length | j_call | v_call
TGTGCCAGCAGCGGGGTTATGAATGAGCAGTTCTTC | CASSGVMNEQFF | . | . | 12 | TRBJ2-1 | TRBV13
TGCGCCAGCAGCGGACCTGGACAAGAGAACACTGAAGCTTTCTTT | CASSGPGQENTEAFF | . | . | 15 | TRBJ1-1 | TRBV5-1
TGTGCCAGCAGTCCGCTAGTAAGCTCCTACAATGAGCAGTTCTTC | CASSPLVSSYNEQFF | . | . | 15 | TRBJ2-1 | TRBV28
TGTGCCACCAGCAGAGAGGGAATACAAGGGAACTTC | CATSREGIQGNF | . | . | 12 | TRBJ1-2 | TRBV15
TGCGCCAGCAGCCAAGACAACCCTAACTATGGCTACACCTTC | CASSQDNPNYGYTF | . | . | 14 | TRBJ1-2 | TRBV4-1
TGTGCCAGCAGCTCAGGACTAGCGGGGGCCCGCTACAATGAGCAGTTCTTC | CASSSGLAGARYNEQFF | . | TRBD2 | 17 | TRBJ2-1 | TRBV7-9
TGCAGCGGGAGAAGCACCGGGGAGCTGTTTTTT | CSGRSTGELFF | . | . | 11 | TRBJ2-2 | TRBV29-1
TGTGCCAGCAGTGACAGTCAAGAGACCCAGTACTTC | CASSDSQETQYF | . | . | 12 | TRBJ2-5 | TRBV25-1
TGTGCCAGCAGCCCGGGACAGTCATACGAGCAGTACTTC | CASSPGQSYEQYF | . | TRBD1 | 13 | TRBJ2-7 | TRBV7-6
TGTGCCAGCAGCCCCGGGGAGACCCAGTACTTC | CASSPGETQYF | once | . | 11 | TRBJ2-5 | TRBV9
TGTGCCACCACAACTAGCGTACCTCCTCCCGGGGAGCTGTTTTTT | CATTTSVPPPGELFF | . | TRBD2 | 15 | TRBJ2-2 | TRBV10-3
TGTGCCAGCAGCTACAGGGGGAACACTGAAGCTTTCTTT | CASSYRGNTEAFF | . | TRBD1 | 13 | TRBJ1-1 | TRBV27
TGTGCCAGCAGGGCTCCAGGGAATTACGAGCAGTACTTC | CASRAPGNYEQYF | . | . | 13 | TRBJ2-7 | TRBV27
TGCGCCAGCAGCCAAGCGGGCTCCTACGAGCAGTACTTC | CASSQAGSYEQYF | . | . | 13 | TRBJ2-7 | TRBV4-1
TGTGCCAGCAGCCCCTTAGTTGGGCCTGACGAGCAGTACTTC | CASSPLVGPDEQYF | . | . | 14 | TRBJ2-7 | TRBV5-5
TGTGCCAGCAGCGTAGGCACTAGCGAGCTGTTTTTT | CASSVGTSELFF | . | . | 12 | TRBJ2-2 | TRBV9
TGTGCCAGCAGTGGCCGCCTAGCTGCCGGGGAGCTGTTTTTT | CASSGRLAAGELFF | . | . | 14 | TRBJ2-2 | TRBV28
TGTGCCAGCTCACCACCGGGGGTAGCGGGACCGACCTACAATGAGCAGTTCTTC | CASSPPGVAGPTYNEQFF | . | TRBD2 | 18 | TRBJ2-1 | TRBV18
TGTGCCAGCAGCTTTTTGGGGCTAGCGATTCCCCAGGACAATGAGCAGTTCTTC | CASSFLGLAIPQDNEQFF | . | . | 18 | TRBJ2-1 | TRBV9
TGTGCCAGCAGCTTTGTGGGAGGGCCGGGGTACGAGCAGTACTTC | CASSFVGGPGYEQYF | . | TRBD2 | 15 | TRBJ2-7 | TRBV5-4
TGTGCCAGCAGCCCAGGGGGCGCGCCTGAAGCTTTCTTT | CASSPGGAPEAFF | . | TRBD1 | 13 | TRBJ1-1 | TRBV5-4
TGTGCCAGCATTAGGGGGGACAGTTTCTCCTATGGCTACACCTTC | CASIRGDSFSYGYTF | . | TRBD1 | 15 | TRBJ1-2 | TRBV7-2
TGTGCCAGCAGCTTAGTTGGAGCGGGAGAAGGGGATACGCAGTATTTT | CASSLVGAGEGDTQYF | . | TRBD2 | 16 | TRBJ2-3 | TRBV7-8
TGCAGCGTTGATCTAGCGGGAGGAAAACACAATGAGCAGTTCTTC | CSVDLAGGKHNEQFF | . | TRBD2 | 15 | TRBJ2-1 | TRBV29-1
TGTGCCAGCGAACCTTGGGACAGGACCTACGAGCAGTACTTC | CASEPWDRTYEQYF | . | TRBD1 | 14 | TRBJ2-7 | TRBV11-2
TGTGCCAGCAGCTTAGATAATACCTACGAGCAGTACTTC | CASSLDNTYEQYF | . | . | 13 | TRBJ2-7 | TRBV11-2
TGCGCCAGCAGCACCTGGACCCAAGAGACCCAGTACTTC | CASSTWTQETQYF | . | . | 13 | TRBJ2-5 | TRBV5-1
TGTGCCAGCACTAGACAGTCCTACGAGCAGTACTTC | CASTRQSYEQYF | . | . | 12 | TRBJ2-7 | TRBV2
TGTGCCAGCAGCTCGAGGAACACCGGGGAGCTGTTTTTT | CASSSRNTGELFF | . | . | 13 | TRBJ2-2 | TRBV7-6
TGCGCCAGCAGCCAAGGACCTGGGTACGAGCAGTACTTC | CASSQGPGYEQYF | . | . | 13 | TRBJ2-7 | TRBV4-3
TGTGCCAGCAGCTCGTGGGACAGGCCGAGCACAGATACGCAGTATTTT | CASSSWDRPSTDTQYF | . | TRBD1 | 16 | TRBJ2-3 | TRBV7-6
TGTGCCAGCACCCCCTCCGGTGAGGACCAGTACTTC | CASTPSGEDQYF | . | . | 12 | TRBJ2-5 | TRBV7-9
TGTGCCAGCAGTGAGGGGGGGCCGGACTTCTTC | CASSEGGPDFF | . | . | 11 | TRBJ2-7 | TRBV2
TGTGCCAGCAGCCTGGGGCTCTACACTGAAGCTTTCTTT | CASSLGLYTEAFF | . | . | 13 | TRBJ1-1 | TRBV27
TGTGCCACCCAGAGGGGGGGCCAGAGCACAGATACGCAGTATTTT | CATQRGGQSTDTQYF | once | . | 15 | TRBJ2-3 | TRBV6-1
TGTGCCAGCAGCATACGGACAGGGGCCGGGGAGCTGTTTTTT | CASSIRTGAGELFF | . | TRBD1 | 14 | TRBJ2-2 | TRBV7-8
TGTGCCATCAGTGAAGGAGCGGACTCCTACAATGAGCAGTTCTTC | CAISEGADSYNEQFF | once | . | 15 | TRBJ2-1 | TRBV10-3
TGTGCCAGCAGTGCTAACACCCCCAATGAGCAGTTCTTC | CASSANTPNEQFF | . | . | 13 | TRBJ2-1 | TRBV2
TGTGCCAGCAGCCCATCCTACGAGCAGTACTTC | CASSPSYEQYF | . | . | 11 | TRBJ2-7 | TRBV7-9
TGTGCCAGCAGCTTGGATGGAGCAGGAAACACCATATATTTT | CASSLDGAGNTIYF | . | . | 14 | TRBJ1-3 | TRBV5-4
TGTGCCAGTAGTATTACGGGTGGCGAGCAGTACTTC | CASSITGGEQYF | few | . | 12 | TRBJ2-7 | TRBV19
TGTGCCAGCAGCTTCGTCCGGGACAGGGTGAAGGAGACCCAGTACTTC | CASSFVRDRVKETQYF | . | TRBD1 | 16 | TRBJ2-5 | TRBV5-6